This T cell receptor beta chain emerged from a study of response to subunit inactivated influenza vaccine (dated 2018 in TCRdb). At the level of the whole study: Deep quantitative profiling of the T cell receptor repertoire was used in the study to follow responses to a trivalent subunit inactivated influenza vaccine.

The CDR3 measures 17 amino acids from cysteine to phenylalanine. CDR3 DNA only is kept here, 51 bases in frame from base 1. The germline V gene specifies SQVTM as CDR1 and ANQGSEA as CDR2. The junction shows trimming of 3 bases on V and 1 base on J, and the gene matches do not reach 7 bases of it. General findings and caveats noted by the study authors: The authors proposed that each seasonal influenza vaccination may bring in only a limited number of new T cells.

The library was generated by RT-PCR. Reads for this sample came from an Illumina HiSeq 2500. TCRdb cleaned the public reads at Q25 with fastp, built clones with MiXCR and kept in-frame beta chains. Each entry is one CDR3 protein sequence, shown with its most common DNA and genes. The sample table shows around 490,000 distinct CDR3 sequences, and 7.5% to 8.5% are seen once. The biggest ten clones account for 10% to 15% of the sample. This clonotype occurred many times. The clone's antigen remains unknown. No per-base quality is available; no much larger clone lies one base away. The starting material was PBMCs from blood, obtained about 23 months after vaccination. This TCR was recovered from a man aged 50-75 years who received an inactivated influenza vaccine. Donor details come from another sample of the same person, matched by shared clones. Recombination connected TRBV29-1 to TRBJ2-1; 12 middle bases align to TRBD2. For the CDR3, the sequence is CSVERLAGGSSYNEQFF. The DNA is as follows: TGCAGCGTTGAGAGGCTAGCGGGAGGGTCGTCCTACAATGAGCAGTTCTTC.